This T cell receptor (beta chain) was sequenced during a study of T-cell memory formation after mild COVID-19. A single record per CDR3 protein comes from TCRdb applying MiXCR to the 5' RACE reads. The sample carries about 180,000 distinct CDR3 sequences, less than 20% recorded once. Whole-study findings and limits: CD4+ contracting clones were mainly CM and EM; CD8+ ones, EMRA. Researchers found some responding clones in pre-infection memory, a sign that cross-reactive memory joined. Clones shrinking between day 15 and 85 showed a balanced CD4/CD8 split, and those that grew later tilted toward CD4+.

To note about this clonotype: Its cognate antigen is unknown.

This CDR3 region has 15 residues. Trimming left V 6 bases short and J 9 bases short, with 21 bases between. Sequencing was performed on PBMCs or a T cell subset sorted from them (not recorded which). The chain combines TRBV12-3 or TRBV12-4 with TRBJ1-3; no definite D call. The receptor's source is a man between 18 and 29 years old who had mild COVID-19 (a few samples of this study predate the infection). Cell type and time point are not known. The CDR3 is CASRPDPGPGRTIYF. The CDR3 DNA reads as TGTGCCAGCAGGCCAGACCCGGGCCCCGGGCGCACCATATATTTT.